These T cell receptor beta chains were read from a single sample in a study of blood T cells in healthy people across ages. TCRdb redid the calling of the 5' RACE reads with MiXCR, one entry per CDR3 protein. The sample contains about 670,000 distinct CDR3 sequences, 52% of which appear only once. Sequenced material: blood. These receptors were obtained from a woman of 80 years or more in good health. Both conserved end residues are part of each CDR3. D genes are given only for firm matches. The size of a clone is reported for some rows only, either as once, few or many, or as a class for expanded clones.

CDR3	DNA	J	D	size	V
CASSQADGNGYTF	TGCGCCAGCAGCCAAGCCGACGGGAATGGCTACACCTTC	TRBJ1-2	NA	few	TRBV4-3
CASSYSGRVGEKLFF	TGTGCCAGCAGTTACTCAGGGCGAGTCGGCGAAAAACTGTTTTTT	TRBJ1-4	NA	NA	TRBV6-5
CASSLGTGAGNEQFF	TGCGCCAGCAGCTTGGGAACGGGGGCGGGCAATGAGCAGTTCTTC	TRBJ2-1	NA	NA	TRBV5-1
CASSSDRGANQPQHF	TGTGCCAGCAGCTCCGACAGGGGCGCAAATCAGCCCCAGCATTTT	TRBJ1-5	TRBD1	NA	TRBV3-1
CASTASGVPQETQYF	TGTGCCAGCACCGCGTCGGGGGTACCTCAAGAGACCCAGTACTTC	TRBJ2-5	NA	NA	TRBV27
CASSPIGPTGHEQFF	TGTGCCAGCAGTCCTATAGGGCCAACCGGGCATGAGCAGTTCTTC	TRBJ2-1	NA	many	TRBV12-3/TRBV12-4
CATSGRTSGRWWTDTQYF	TGTGCCACCAGTGGTCGGACTAGCGGGAGATGGTGGACAGATACGCAGTATTTT	TRBJ2-3	TRBD2	NA	TRBV24-1
CSARGPGTEQYF	TGCAGTGCTAGAGGTCCCGGGACAGAGCAGTATTTT	TRBJ2-3	TRBD1	once	TRBV20-1
CASSPRLENEQYF	TGTGCCAGCAGTCCCCGACTCGAAAATGAGCAGTACTTC	TRBJ2-5	NA	once	TRBV12-3/TRBV12-4
CASSLRGGQPQHF	TGTGCCAGCAGTTTAAGGGGAGGCCAGCCCCAGCATTTT	TRBJ1-5	NA	NA	TRBV27
CASSIGSTDTQYF	TGTGCCAGCAGTATAGGAAGCACAGATACGCAGTATTTT	TRBJ2-3	NA	few	TRBV12-3/TRBV12-4
CASSRETAEQYF	TGTGCCAGCAGTCGGGAGACTGCCGAGCAGTACTTC	TRBJ2-7	NA	few	TRBV12-3/TRBV12-4
CASSRDYPAETQYF	TGTGCCAGCAGCCGGGACTACCCTGCAGAGACCCAGTACTTC	TRBJ2-5	TRBD2	NA	TRBV9
CASSLGTLTGELFF	TGTGCCAGCAGCTTGGGGACTCTCACCGGGGAGCTGTTTTTT	TRBJ2-2	NA	many	TRBV7-3
CASSPITSGSYNEQFF	TGTGCCAGCAGCCCCATAACTAGCGGGTCCTACAATGAGCAGTTCTTC	TRBJ2-1	TRBD2	NA	TRBV14
CASSVYLGETQYF	TGTGCCAGCAGTGTATACTTGGGGGAGACCCAGTACTTC	TRBJ2-5	NA	few	TRBV27
CASSVRGKGPLHF	TGTGCCAGCAGCGTAAGGGGGAAGGGTCCCCTCCACTTT	TRBJ1-6	NA	NA	TRBV7-2
CASRPGLASVRDTQYF	TGTGCCAGCAGGCCAGGACTAGCGAGCGTCAGGGATACGCAGTATTTT	TRBJ2-3	TRBD2	many	TRBV27
CASSYSGIGGRGETQYF	TGTGCCAGCAGTTACTCCGGGATAGGAGGGAGAGGGGAGACCCAGTACTTC	TRBJ2-5	NA	many	TRBV6-5
CASGDKGLYGYTF	TGTGCCAGCGGTGACAAGGGGTTGTATGGCTACACCTTC	TRBJ1-2	NA	many	TRBV6-5
CSVGTSSQETQYF	TGCAGCGTTGGGACTAGTTCGCAAGAGACCCAGTACTTC	TRBJ2-5	TRBD2	NA	TRBV29-1
CASSSGLAGGTEQFF	TGTGCCAGCTCTTCAGGTCTAGCGGGAGGGACTGAGCAGTTCTTC	TRBJ2-1	TRBD2	NA	TRBV18
CSVVHIEGGPDTQYF	TGCAGCGTTGTTCACATAGAGGGGGGGCCAGATACGCAGTATTTT	TRBJ2-3	NA	many	TRBV29-1
CASSLPRTGLYNEQYF	TGTGCCAGTAGTCTGCCCCGGACAGGTCTTTACAATGAGCAGTACTTC	TRBJ2-7	TRBD1	NA	TRBV19
CASSGGEYYGYTF	TGTGCCAGCAGTGGAGGGGAATACTATGGCTACACCTTC	TRBJ1-2	NA	NA	TRBV2
CASSVERSTLDEQFF	TGTGCCAGCAGCGTAGAAAGGTCCACCCTCGATGAGCAGTTCTTC	TRBJ2-1	NA	many	TRBV9
CSVEDRPTYTQYF	TGCAGCGTTGAAGACCGGCCCACCTATACGCAGTATTTT	TRBJ2-3	NA	NA	TRBV29-1
CASSRGGSRINYGYTF	TGTGCCAGCAGCCGGGGGGGCAGTAGGATTAACTATGGCTACACCTTC	TRBJ1-2	NA	few	TRBV13
CASSLVSGMRNEQFF	TGCGCCAGCAGCTTGGTTAGCGGGATGAGGAATGAGCAGTTCTTC	TRBJ2-1	TRBD2	many	TRBV5-1
CSASIRAFYEQYF	TGCAGTGCTAGTATCCGGGCCTTCTACGAGCAGTACTTC	TRBJ2-7	NA	once	TRBV20-1
CASSLWGGTPYEQYF	TGTGCCAGCAGTTTATGGGGCGGGACCCCCTACGAGCAGTACTTC	TRBJ2-7	NA	many	TRBV27
CASSTLSTDTQYF	TGTGCCAGTAGCACTCTTAGCACAGATACGCAGTATTTT	TRBJ2-3	NA	NA	TRBV19
CASRRTSGGQYEQYF	TGTGCCAGCAGGAGGACTAGCGGGGGCCAATACGAGCAGTACTTC	TRBJ2-7	TRBD2	NA	TRBV12-3/TRBV12-4
CASSLSLVGTYDEQFF	TGTGCCAGCAGCTTGTCCCTAGTGGGCACCTACGATGAGCAGTTCTTC	TRBJ2-1	NA	NA	TRBV7-9
CSARDLGTGTGSRYEQFF	TGCAGTGCTAGAGATTTGGGGACCGGGACAGGGAGTCGGTATGAGCAGTTCTTC	TRBJ2-1	TRBD1	NA	TRBV20-1
CSARGPPQAGFNEQYF	TGCAGTGCTAGAGGCCCACCTCAGGCCGGCTTCAATGAGCAGTACTTC	TRBJ2-7	NA	NA	TRBV20-1
CSARNRIFSYEQYF	TGCAGTGCACGGAACAGGATTTTCTCCTACGAGCAGTACTTC	TRBJ2-7	NA	many	TRBV20-1
CASRFHTDTQYF	TGTGCCAGCAGATTCCACACAGATACGCAGTATTTT	TRBJ2-3	NA	NA	TRBV12-3/TRBV12-4
CSAQQGRWNEQFF	TGCAGCGCGCAACAGGGGCGTTGGAATGAGCAGTTCTTC	TRBJ2-1	TRBD1	NA	TRBV29-1
CATSLVVQANTEAFF	TGTGCCACCAGCTTAGTAGTTCAGGCGAACACTGAAGCTTTCTTT	TRBJ1-1	NA	NA	TRBV7-2
CASSEALGEPRQPQHF	TGTGCCAGCAGTGAAGCGCTTGGGGAACCACGACAGCCCCAGCATTTT	TRBJ1-5	NA	NA	TRBV2
CASSLAGGEQYF	TGTGCCAGCAGCCTCGCGGGAGGCGAGCAGTACTTC	TRBJ2-7	TRBD2	many	TRBV7-9